Presented here are 26 T cell receptor beta chains from one specimen sequenced in a study of CD8 T cells in ankylosing spondylitis (dated by TCRdb to 2016 to 2017). Library preparation was by 5' RACE. TCRdb lists the instrument as Illumina HiSeq 2500. The raw public data were reprocessed by TCRdb itself: fastp quality trimming at Q25, MiXCR clonotype calling, in-frame beta chains only. Merged by CDR3 protein, the rows form single entries marked with the most common genes and DNA. This sample lists about 320,000 distinct CDR3 sequences; 11% were detected once. Roughly 9.1% of the sample goes to the ten largest clones. Specimen: blood, either unsorted or a sorted T cell fraction (not recorded which). The receptors originated from a female donor with ankylosing spondylitis or in good health (not recorded which).

This clonotype was seen at least ten times. The V and J genes are TRBV5-4 and TRBJ2-7; 7 nucleotides agree with TRBD2. Germline V gene sequence: CDR1 SGHNT, CDR2 YYREEE (reference sequence). This CDR3 contains 15 residues. Germline trimming cut 0 bases from V and 4 bases from J; bases unmatched to any gene: 7. The CDR3 nucleotides read TGTGCCAGCAGCTTGGGTGGCGGGAGCGGATACGAGCAGTACTTC. Translating gives CASSLGGGSGYEQYF.

This clonotype showed up many times. The chain couples TRBV20-1 to TRBJ2-3; 7 bases line up with TRBD1. CDR3 length: 13 amino acids. V dropped 4 bases and J dropped 7; count of bases not matched to a gene: 8. CDR1 and CDR2 (germline): DFQATT, SNEGSKA (reference sequence). DNA of the CDR3: TGCAGTGCTACTCGACAGGGTAGAAATACGCAGTATTTT. This gives the protein CSATRQGRNTQYF.

In its sample, this clonotype was seen many times. The chain recombines TRBV12-3 or TRBV12-4 with TRBJ2-7, with 7 nucleotides matching TRBD2. V dropped 6 bases and J dropped 2; count of bases not matched to a gene: 4. This CDR3 has 13 amino acids. The CDR3, as DNA: TGTGCCAGCAGCCCGGGAGGCCCCTACGAGCAGTACTTC. Its protein product is CASSPGGPYEQYF.

A few counts support this clonotype. The chain carries TRBV5-1 and TRBJ2-7, with 7 bases aligning to TRBD1. Germline lookup yields CDR1 SGHRS and CDR2 YFSETQ. The V segment lost 2 bases and the J segment 4 bases; nucleotides outside the gene matches: 6. The CDR3 totals 14 residues. The CDR3 DNA follows: TGCGCCAGCAGCTTAACCGGGACAGCATACGAGCAGTACTTC. Its translation is CASSLTGTAYEQYF.

The chain employs TRBV4-2 and TRBJ2-3; 7 nucleotides agree with TRBD2. Germline trimming cut 3 bases from V and 5 bases from J; bases unmatched to any gene: 14. CDR3 length equals 17 residues. Per germline, CDR1 LGHNA and CDR2 YNFKEQ. The CDR3 nucleotides are TGTGCCAGCAGCCAGGGTACTAGCGTCGGGGGGTTAGATACGCAGTATTTT. It codes for CASSQGTSVGGLDTQYF.

This clonotype showed up many times. The chain joins TRBV5-1 to TRBJ1-1; 9 bases are a match to TRBD1. V shed 4 bases and J 6 bases; nucleotides not matched to a gene: 7. This CDR3 is built from 14 residues. CDR1 and CDR2 from the germline V gene are SGHRS and YFSETQ. CDR3 DNA sequence: TGCGCCAGCAGCCGGACAGGGGAGAGGGCTGAAGCTTTCTTT. Its protein is CASSRTGERAEAFF.

This clonotype appeared many times. This rearrangement joins TRBV7-2 to TRBJ1-3; maybe TRBD1 (5 bases). Germline V lookup: CDR1 SGHTA, CDR2 FQGNSA. There are 13 residues in the CDR3. V was clipped by 3 bases and J by 4 bases, with 7 bases between them. The CDR3 DNA reads as TGTGCCAGCAGCTTCTCAGGGGGAAACACCATATATTTT. It codes for CASSFSGGNTIYF.

In this sample, this clonotype turned up many times. The rearrangement joins TRBV20-1 to TRBJ2-3; D not resolved. The CDR3 length is 13 residues. CDR1 and CDR2 (germline): DFQATT, SNEGSKA (reference sequence). Trimming shortened V by 0 bases and J by 8 bases, and 12 bases separated the two germline ends. The CDR3 DNA reads TGCAGTGCTAGAGATGACCCCAAACCTACGCAGTATTTT. Protein: CSARDDPKPTQYF.

With regard to this clonotype: This could be a read error, since a much larger clone is one nucleotide away. V gene TRBV28 combines with J gene TRBJ2-1, with 12 bases identical to TRBD2. The CDR3 has 18 residues. V trimming: 2 bases; J trimming: 11 bases; junction bases outside the gene matches: 16. Germline CDR1 and CDR2: MDHEN and SYDVKM. CDR3 amino acids: CASSLTSGGTRTLDKQFF. As DNA, the CDR3 is TGTGCCAGCAGTTTAACTAGCGGGGGGACGAGGACGCTCGATAAGCAGTTCTTC.

This clonotype was found many times. The chain employs TRBV5-1 and TRBJ1-1; TRBD1 aligns across 11 bases. The germline V gene has CDR1 SGHRS and CDR2 YFSETQ. The CDR3 extends over 13 amino acids. J lost 3 bases, V lost 7 bases, and 2 bases had no gene match. The CDR3 bases are TGCGCCAGCGGACAGGGGGCTGACACTGAAGCTTTCTTT. Its translation is CASGQGADTEAFF.

This clonotype came up many times. The chain links TRBV28 to TRBJ2-7; D is possibly TRBD1 (5 bases). The CDR3 is made up of 12 amino acids. Germline-derived CDR1 and CDR2 are MDHEN and SYDVKM. Between the trimmed V and J ends, which lost 5 bases and 6 bases, there was a span of 11 bases. The CDR3 is CASSLQGIEQYF. CDR3 nucleotide sequence: TGTGCCAGCAGTCTCCAGGGAATCGAGCAGTACTTC.

This clonotype was seen a few times. This rearrangement joins TRBV20-1 to TRBJ2-7; 9 positions match TRBD2. Germline loops: CDR1 DFQATT, CDR2 SNEGSKA (reference sequence). Trimming at V came to 4 bases and at J to 4 bases, leaving 14 bases not matched to a gene. The CDR3 extends over 16 amino acids. The CDR3: CSAIGTREGSRYEQYF. CDR3 DNA sequence: TGCAGTGCTATCGGTACGCGGGAGGGGTCCCGGTACGAGCAGTACTTC.

This clonotype was counted between two and nine times. The chain carries TRBV20-1 and TRBJ2-5; 11 bases match TRBD2. The CDR3 sequence is 16 residues long. Unmatched junction bases numbered 11, after V lost 4 bases and J lost 4 bases. Looked up from germline, CDR1 is DFQATT and CDR2 is SNEGSKA (reference sequence). In DNA, the CDR3 is TGCAGTGCTACGGGACAGGGTAGCGGGAGGGTAGAGACCCAGTACTTC. Its translation is CSATGQGSGRVETQYF.

Many counts were recorded for this clonotype. The rearrangement joins TRBV28 to TRBJ1-5; TRBD1 matches at 12 bases. Germline values: CDR1 MDHEN, CDR2 SYDVKM. Germline trimming cut 2 bases from V and 6 bases from J; bases unmatched to any gene: 8. CDR3 length equals 17 residues. CDR3 in DNA: TGTGCCAGCAGTTTAAATTCTGGGACAGGGGGCGTTCAGCCCCAGCATTTT. As protein: CASSLNSGTGGVQPQHF. Supplemented by reference TRBV28 and TRBJ1-5, the full variable domain reads DVKVTQSSRYLVKRTGEKVFLECVQDMDHENMFWYRQDPGLGLRLIYFSYDVKMKEKGDIPEGYSVSREKKERFSLILESASTNQTSMYLCASSLNSGTGGVQPQHFGDGTRLSIL.

This clonotype appeared many times. The gene calls are TRBV5-6 and TRBJ2-3, with TRBD2 matching over 8 bases. V shed 3 bases, J shed 5 bases, and the junction held 5 bases outside the gene matches. The CDR3 has 14 residues. CDR1 and CDR2 (germline): SGHDT, YYEEEE. CDR3 sequence (DNA): TGTGCCAGCAGCTACGCGGGAGGCCTAGATACGCAGTATTTT. Translation gives CASSYAGGLDTQYF. Together with reference TRBV5-6 and TRBJ2-3, the CDR3 gives the full variable domain: DAGVTQSPTHLIKTRGQQVTLRCSPKSGHDTVSWYQQALGQGPQFIFQYYEEEERQRGNFPDRFSGHQFPNYSSELNVNALLLGDSALYLCASSYAGGLDTQYFGPGTRLTVL.

The chain joins TRBV5-1 to TRBJ1-2, with 10 nucleotides matching TRBD1. With V trimmed by 7 bases and J by 6 bases, 6 bases remained unmatched. The germline gives CDR1 SGHRS, CDR2 YFSETQ. The CDR3 totals 13 residues. The chain's CDR3 is CASSGDRGNGYTF. CDR3 bases: TGCGCCAGCTCGGGGGACAGGGGTAATGGCTACACCTTC.

This clonotype has at least ten counts. The V gene is TRBV7-3, the J gene TRBJ2-1; possibly TRBD2 for D (5 bases). Trimming pared 0 bases from V and 5 bases from J, leaving 11 bases between. Looked up from germline, CDR1 is SGHTA and CDR2 is FQGTGA. The CDR3 sequence is 15 residues long. Here the CDR3 DNA reads TGTGCCAGCAGCTTAACCTCGACGGGGAACAATGAGCAGTTCTTC. This codes for CASSLTSTGNNEQFF. The full variable domain, its missing parts supplied by reference TRBV7-3 and TRBJ2-1, is GAGVSQTPSNKVTEKGKYVELRCDPISGHTALYWYRQSLGQGPEFLIYFQGTGAADDSGLPNDRFFAVRPEGSVSTLKIQRTERGDSAVYLCASSLTSTGNNEQFFGPGTRLTVL.

This clonotype has just a few counts. This chain connects TRBV27 to TRBJ2-4; unclear D gene. The CDR3 loop spans 13 amino acids. Germline CDR1 reads MNHEY; CDR2 reads SMNVEV (reference sequence). Trimming removed 3 bases at V and 6 bases at J, with 9 bases between. CDR3: CASSFIDSNIQYF. The CDR3 DNA sequence: TGTGCCAGCAGTTTTATAGACTCAAACATTCAGTACTTC.

In its sample, this clonotype was seen many times. The chain has TRBV5-1 and TRBJ2-7; tentatively, D is TRBD1 (6 bases). CDR1 and CDR2 (germline): SGHRS, YFSETQ. This CDR3 spans 13 amino acids. Deletions cut 4 bases from V and 6 bases from J, with 14 bases between. CDR3 DNA: TGCGCCAGCAGCCTAAACCGGGACATCGAGCAGTACTTC. As protein: CASSLNRDIEQYF.

As to this clonotype: A much larger clone is a single base away; this may be a read error. The chain combines TRBV5-1 with TRBJ2-1, with D uncertain. This CDR3 has 13 residues. Trimming cost V 1 base and J 8 bases, with 10 bases left between them. Germline V CDR1 and CDR2: SGHRS, YFSETQ. CDR3 loop: CASSLRIGDEQFF. The CDR3, as DNA: TGCGCCAGCAGCTTGAGGATCGGCGATGAGCAGTTCTTC.

In its sample, this clonotype was seen many times. This chain connects TRBV12-3 or TRBV12-4 to TRBJ2-5; D might be TRBD2 (5 bases). The CDR3 spans 14 residues. Trimming removed 6 bases from V and 0 bases from J, with 11 bases in between. In DNA, the CDR3 is TGTGCCAGCAGACAAGGACTGAACCAAGAGACCCAGTACTTC. It specifies CASRQGLNQETQYF.

Many counts were recorded for this clonotype. V and J are TRBV5-1 and TRBJ2-1; 7 bases fit TRBD2. V trimming: 4 bases; J trimming: 5 bases; junction bases outside the gene matches: 9. The germline CDR1 and CDR2 sequences are SGHRS and YFSETQ. The CDR3 extends over 15 amino acids. The CDR3 here is CASSRSSGLNNEQFF. The DNA of the CDR3 is TGCGCCAGCAGCCGTTCTAGCGGTCTAAACAATGAGCAGTTCTTC.

This clonotype occurred many times. The V gene is TRBV29-1, the J gene TRBJ1-3, with D unclear. The V gene's germline CDR1 is SQVTM and CDR2 ANQGSEA. The CDR3 is 15 amino acids. V was clipped by 2 bases and J by 0 bases, with 11 bases between them. The CDR3 sequence is CSVEMGAGSGNTIYF. The DNA of the CDR3 is TGCAGCGTTGAAATGGGTGCAGGCTCTGGAAACACCATATATTTT.

In its sample, this clonotype was seen many times. This sequence joins TRBV6-2 or TRBV6-3 and TRBJ1-2; 8 bases align to TRBD1. The CDR3 loop spans 14 amino acids. The V gene's germline CDR1 is MNHEY and CDR2 SVGEGT. V lost 5 bases, J lost 3 bases, and 5 bases stayed unmatched. The CDR3 region is CASSAGQEYYGYTF. DNA of the CDR3: TGTGCCAGCAGTGCGGGACAGGAGTACTATGGCTACACCTTC.

This clonotype was observed at least ten times. V gene TRBV20-1 combines with J gene TRBJ2-5, with 7 positions matching TRBD1. Germline CDR1 is DFQATT and CDR2 is SNEGSKA (reference sequence). Germline trimming cut 1 base from V and 3 bases from J; bases unmatched to any gene: 5. The CDR3 totals 14 residues. The CDR3: CSARAGTAKETQYF. The CDR3 DNA sequence: TGCAGTGCTAGAGCGGGGACAGCTAAAGAGACCCAGTACTTC.

The CDR3 sequence: CASRTRPGQDSYEQYF. CDR3 bases: TGTGCCAGCAGAACAAGACCGGGACAGGACTCCTACGAGCAGTACTTC. The J gene is TRBJ2-7, the V gene TRBV2; 8 positions match TRBD1. The CDR3 covers 16 residues. V was clipped by 6 bases and J by 0 bases; unmatched bases: 10. Germline CDR1 SNHLY, CDR2 FYNNEI.